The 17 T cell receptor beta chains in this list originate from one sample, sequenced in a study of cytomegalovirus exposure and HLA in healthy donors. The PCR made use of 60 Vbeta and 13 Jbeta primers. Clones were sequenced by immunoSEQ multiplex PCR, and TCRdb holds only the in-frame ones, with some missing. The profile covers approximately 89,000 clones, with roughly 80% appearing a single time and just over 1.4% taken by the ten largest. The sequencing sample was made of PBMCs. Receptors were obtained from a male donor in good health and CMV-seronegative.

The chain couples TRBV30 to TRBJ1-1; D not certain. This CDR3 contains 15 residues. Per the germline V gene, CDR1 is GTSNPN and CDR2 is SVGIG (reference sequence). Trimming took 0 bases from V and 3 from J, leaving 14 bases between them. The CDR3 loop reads CAWSVGFVRDTEAFF. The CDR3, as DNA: TGTGCCTGGAGTGTTGGTTTTGTGCGGGACACTGAAGCTTTCTTT.

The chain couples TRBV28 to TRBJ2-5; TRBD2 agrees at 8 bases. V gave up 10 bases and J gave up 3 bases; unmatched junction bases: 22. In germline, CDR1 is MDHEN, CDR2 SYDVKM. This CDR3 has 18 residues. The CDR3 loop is CATLEGGAGGRFEETQYF. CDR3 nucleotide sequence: TGTGCCACCCTCGAGGGGGGCGCCGGCGGGAGGTTTGAAGAGACCCAGTACTTC.

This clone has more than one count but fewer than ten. The CDR3 DNA reads TGTGCCAGTAGTATATCAGGGGGTAGCAATCAGCCCCAGCATTTT. As protein: CASSISGGSNQPQHF. The chain combines TRBV19 with TRBJ1-5, with TRBD1 matching 7 bases. CDR1 and CDR2 (germline): LNHDA, SQIVND (reference sequence). The trim removed 2 bases at V and 0 bases at J, leaving 1 base unmatched. This CDR3 is built from 15 residues. Using reference TRBV19 and TRBJ1-5 for the parts outside the CDR3, the full variable domain is DGGITQSPKYLFRKEGQNVTLSCEQNLNHDAMYWYRQDPGQGLRLIYYSQIVNDFQKGDIAEGYSVSREKKESFPLTVTSAQKNPTAFYLCASSISGGSNQPQHFGDGTRLSIL.

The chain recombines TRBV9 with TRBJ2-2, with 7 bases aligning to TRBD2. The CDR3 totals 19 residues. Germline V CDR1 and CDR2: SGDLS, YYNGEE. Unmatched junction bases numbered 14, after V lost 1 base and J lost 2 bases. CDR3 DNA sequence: TGTGCCAGCAGCGTAAACCCGGGGAAGGGGACTATAAACACCGGGGAGCTGTTTTTT. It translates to CASSVNPGKGTINTGELFF.

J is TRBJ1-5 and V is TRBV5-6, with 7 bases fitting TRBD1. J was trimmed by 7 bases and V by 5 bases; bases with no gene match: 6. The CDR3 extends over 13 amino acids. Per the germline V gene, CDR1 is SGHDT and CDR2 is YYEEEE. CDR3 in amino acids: CASSLTGEQPQHF. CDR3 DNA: TGTGCCAGCAGTCTAACAGGGGAGCAGCCCCAGCATTTT.

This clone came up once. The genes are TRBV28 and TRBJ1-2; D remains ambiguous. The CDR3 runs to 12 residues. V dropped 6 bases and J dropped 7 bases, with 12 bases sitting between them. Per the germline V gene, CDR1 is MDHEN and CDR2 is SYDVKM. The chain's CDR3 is CASRSGGGGYTF. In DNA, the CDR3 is TGTGCCAGCAGGTCGGGAGGAGGTGGCTACACCTTC.

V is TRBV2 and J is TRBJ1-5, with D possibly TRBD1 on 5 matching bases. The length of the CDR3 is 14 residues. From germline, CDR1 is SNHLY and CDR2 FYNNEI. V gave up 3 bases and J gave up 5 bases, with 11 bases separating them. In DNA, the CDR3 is TGTGCCAGCAGTGACGCGTCGGGGGATCAGCCCCAGCATTTT. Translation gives CASSDASGDQPQHF.

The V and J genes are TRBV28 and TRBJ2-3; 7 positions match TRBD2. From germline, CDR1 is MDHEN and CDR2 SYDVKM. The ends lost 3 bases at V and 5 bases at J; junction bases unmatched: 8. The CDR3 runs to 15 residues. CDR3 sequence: CASSFEAGLRDTQYF. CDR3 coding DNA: TGTGCCAGCAGTTTCGAAGCGGGATTGAGAGATACGCAGTATTTT.

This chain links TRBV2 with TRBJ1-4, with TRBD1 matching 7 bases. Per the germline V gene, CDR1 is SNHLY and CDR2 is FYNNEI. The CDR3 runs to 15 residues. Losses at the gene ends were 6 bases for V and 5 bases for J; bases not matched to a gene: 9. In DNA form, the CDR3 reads TGTGCCAGCAGGCCTAATGCGGGACAGAATGAAAAACTGTTTTTT. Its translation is CASRPNAGQNEKLFF.

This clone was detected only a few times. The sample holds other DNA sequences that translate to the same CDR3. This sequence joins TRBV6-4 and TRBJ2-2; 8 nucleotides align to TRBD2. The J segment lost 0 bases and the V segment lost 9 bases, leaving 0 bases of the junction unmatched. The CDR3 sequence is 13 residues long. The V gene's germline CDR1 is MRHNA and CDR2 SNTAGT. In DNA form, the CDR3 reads TGTGCCAGTAGCGGGACGAACACCGGGGAGCTGTTTTTT. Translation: CASSGTNTGELFF.

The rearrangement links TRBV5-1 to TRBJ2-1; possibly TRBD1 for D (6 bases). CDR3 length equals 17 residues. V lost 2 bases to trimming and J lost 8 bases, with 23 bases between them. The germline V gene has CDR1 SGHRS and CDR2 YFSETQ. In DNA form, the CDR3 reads TGCGCCAGCAGCTTAGAACCAGGTTTAGGTGGGGGCGATGAGCAGTTCTTC. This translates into CASSLEPGLGGGDEQFF. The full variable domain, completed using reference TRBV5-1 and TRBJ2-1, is KAGVTQTPRYLIKTRGQQVTLSCSPISGHRSVSWYQQTPGQGLQFLFEYFSETQRNKGNFPGRFSGRQFSNSRSEMNVSTLELGDSALYLCASSLEPGLGGGDEQFFGPGTRLTVL.

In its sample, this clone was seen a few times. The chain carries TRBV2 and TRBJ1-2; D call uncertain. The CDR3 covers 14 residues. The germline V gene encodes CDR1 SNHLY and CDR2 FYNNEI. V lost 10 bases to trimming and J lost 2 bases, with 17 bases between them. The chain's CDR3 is CATTTGPLNYGYTF. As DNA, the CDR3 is TGTGCCACCACTACCGGCCCATTAAACTATGGCTACACCTTC.

The CDR3 here is CASSPTRGPTILNTEAFF. The CDR3 nucleotides are TGTGCCAGCAGCCCGACCCGGGGTCCAACAATTTTGAACACTGAAGCTTTCTTT. The gene calls are TRBV7-9 and TRBJ1-1; D gene unclear. The V gene's germline CDR1 is SEHNR and CDR2 FQNEAQ (reference sequence). CDR3 length: 18 amino acids. Trimming took off 5 bases at V and 0 bases at J, with 22 bases between the two ends.

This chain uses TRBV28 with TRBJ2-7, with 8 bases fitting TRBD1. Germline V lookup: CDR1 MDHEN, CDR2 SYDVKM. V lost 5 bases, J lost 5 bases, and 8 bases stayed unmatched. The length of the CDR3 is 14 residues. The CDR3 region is CASSTTGGEDEQYF. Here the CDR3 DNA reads TGTGCCAGCAGTACAACAGGGGGTGAGGACGAGCAGTACTTC. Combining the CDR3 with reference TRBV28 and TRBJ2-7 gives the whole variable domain DVKVTQSSRYLVKRTGEKVFLECVQDMDHENMFWYRQDPGLGLRLIYFSYDVKMKEKGDIPEGYSVSREKKERFSLILESASTNQTSMYLCASSTTGGEDEQYFGPGTRLTVT.

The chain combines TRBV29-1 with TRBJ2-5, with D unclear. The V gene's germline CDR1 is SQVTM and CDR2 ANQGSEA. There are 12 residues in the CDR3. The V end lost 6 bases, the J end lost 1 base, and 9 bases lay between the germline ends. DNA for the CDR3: TGCAGCGTCGACATATCCCAAGAGACCCAGTACTTC. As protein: CSVDISQETQYF.

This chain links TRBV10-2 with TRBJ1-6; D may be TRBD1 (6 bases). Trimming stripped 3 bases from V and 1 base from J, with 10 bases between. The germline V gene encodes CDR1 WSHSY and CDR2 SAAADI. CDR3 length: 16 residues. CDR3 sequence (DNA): TGCGCCAGCAGTGATCGGGGGGCTTCCTATAATTCACCCCTCCACTTT. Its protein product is CASSDRGASYNSPLHF.

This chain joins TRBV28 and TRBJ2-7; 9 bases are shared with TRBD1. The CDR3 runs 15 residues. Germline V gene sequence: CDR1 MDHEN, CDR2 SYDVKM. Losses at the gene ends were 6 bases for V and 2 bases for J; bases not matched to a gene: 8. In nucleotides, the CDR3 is TGTGCCAGCAGCTCACCGGGACAGGGTACCTACGAGCAGTACTTC. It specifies CASSSPGQGTYEQYF.